A single T cell receptor beta chain is shown here with its context. Assay: immunoSEQ multiplex PCR; the TCRdb copy retains only in-frame clones and omits some. This table has approximately 91,000 clones, 87% appearing once. The CDR3 contains 16 residues. V shed 5 bases, J shed 8 bases, and the junction held 17 bases outside the gene matches. Per the germline V gene, CDR1 is MNHEY and CDR2 is SMNVEV (reference sequence). This sample is drawn from a study of blood T cell repertoires in COVID-19. The clonotype comes from a man between 65 and 85 years old with acute or convalescent COVID-19. The gene calls are TRBV27 and TRBJ1-2; 7 bases fit TRBD1. Sequencing was performed on peripheral blood. CDR3 bases: TGTGCCAGCAGTCCAAAACCACCGACAGGGACTTGGGGCTACACCTTC. Translation gives CASSPKPPTGTWGYTF.